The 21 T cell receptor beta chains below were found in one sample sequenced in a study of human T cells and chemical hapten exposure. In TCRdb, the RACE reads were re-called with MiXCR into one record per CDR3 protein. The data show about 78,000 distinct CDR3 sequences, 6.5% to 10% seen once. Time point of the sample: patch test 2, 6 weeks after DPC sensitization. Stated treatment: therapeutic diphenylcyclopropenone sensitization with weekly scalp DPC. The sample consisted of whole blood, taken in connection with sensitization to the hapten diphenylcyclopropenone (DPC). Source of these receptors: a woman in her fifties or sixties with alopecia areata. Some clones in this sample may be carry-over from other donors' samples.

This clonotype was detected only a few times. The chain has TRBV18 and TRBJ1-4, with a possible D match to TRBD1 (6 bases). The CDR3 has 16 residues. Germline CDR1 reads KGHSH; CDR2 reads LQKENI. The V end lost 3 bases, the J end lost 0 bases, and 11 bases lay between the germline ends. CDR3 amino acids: CASSPAGVATNEKLFF. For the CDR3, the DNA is TGTGCCAGCTCACCGGCAGGGGTTGCAACTAATGAAAAACTGTTTTTT.

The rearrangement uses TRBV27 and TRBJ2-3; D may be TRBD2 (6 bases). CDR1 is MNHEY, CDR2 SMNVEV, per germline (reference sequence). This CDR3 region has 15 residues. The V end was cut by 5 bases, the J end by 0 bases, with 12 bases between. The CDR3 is CASSGGRTSTDTQYF. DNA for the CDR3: TGTGCCAGCAGTGGGGGGAGAACTAGCACAGATACGCAGTATTTT.

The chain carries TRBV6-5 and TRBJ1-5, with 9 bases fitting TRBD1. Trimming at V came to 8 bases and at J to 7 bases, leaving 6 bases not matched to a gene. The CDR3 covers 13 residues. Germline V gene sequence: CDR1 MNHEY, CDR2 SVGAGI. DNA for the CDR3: TGTGCCAGCTCACAGGGGGCTGGACAGCCCCAGCATTTT. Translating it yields CASSQGAGQPQHF.

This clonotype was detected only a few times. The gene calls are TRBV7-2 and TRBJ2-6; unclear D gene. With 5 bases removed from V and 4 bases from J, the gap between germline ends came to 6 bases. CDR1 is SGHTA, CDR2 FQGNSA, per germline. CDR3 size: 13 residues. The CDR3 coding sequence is TGTGCCAGCAGCCCGGCAGGGGCCAACGTCCTGACTTTC. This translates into CASSPAGANVLTF.

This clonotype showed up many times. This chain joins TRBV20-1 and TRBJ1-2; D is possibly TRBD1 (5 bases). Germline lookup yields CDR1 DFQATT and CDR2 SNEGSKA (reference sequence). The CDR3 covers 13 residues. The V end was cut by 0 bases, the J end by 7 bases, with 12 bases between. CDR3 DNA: TGCAGTGCTAGAGATAAAGGGGCCGGTGGCTACACCTTC. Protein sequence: CSARDKGAGGYTF.

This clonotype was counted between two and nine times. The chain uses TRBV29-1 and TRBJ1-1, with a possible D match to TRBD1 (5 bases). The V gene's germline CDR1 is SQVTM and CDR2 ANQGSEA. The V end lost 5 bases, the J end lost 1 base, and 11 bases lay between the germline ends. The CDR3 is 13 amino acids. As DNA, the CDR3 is TGCAGCGTTCCAGGGAGCAGGAACACTGAAGCTTTCTTT. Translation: CSVPGSRNTEAFF.

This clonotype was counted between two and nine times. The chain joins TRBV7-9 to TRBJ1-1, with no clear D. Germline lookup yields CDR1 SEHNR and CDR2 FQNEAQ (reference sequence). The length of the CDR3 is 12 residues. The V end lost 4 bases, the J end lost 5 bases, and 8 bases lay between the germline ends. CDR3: CASSSGITEAFF. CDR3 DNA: TGTGCCAGCAGCTCGGGTATTACTGAAGCTTTCTTT.

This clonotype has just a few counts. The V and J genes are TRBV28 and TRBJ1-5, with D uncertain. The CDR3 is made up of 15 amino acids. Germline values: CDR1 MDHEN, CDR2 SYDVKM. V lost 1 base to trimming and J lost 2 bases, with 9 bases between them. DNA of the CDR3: TGTGCCAGCAGTTTATCCTCTTCCGGCAATCAGCCCCAGCATTTT. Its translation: CASSLSSSGNQPQHF. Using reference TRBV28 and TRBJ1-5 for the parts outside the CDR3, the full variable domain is DVKVTQSSRYLVKRTGEKVFLECVQDMDHENMFWYRQDPGLGLRLIYFSYDVKMKEKGDIPEGYSVSREKKERFSLILESASTNQTSMYLCASSLSSSGNQPQHFGDGTRLSIL.

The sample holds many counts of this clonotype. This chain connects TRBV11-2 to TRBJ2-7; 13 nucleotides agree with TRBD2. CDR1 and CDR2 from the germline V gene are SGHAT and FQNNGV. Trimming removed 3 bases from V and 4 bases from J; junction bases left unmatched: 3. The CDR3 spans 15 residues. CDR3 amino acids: CASSFGTSGMYEQYF. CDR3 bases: TGTGCCAGCAGCTTTGGGACTAGCGGGATGTACGAGCAGTACTTC.

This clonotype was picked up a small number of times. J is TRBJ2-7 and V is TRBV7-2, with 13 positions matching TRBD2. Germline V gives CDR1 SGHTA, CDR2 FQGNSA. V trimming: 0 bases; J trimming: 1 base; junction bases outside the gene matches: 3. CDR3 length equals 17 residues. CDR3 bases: TGTGCCAGCAGCTTAGCGCGGACTAGCGGGGGTTCCTACGAGCAGTACTTC. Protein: CASSLARTSGGSYEQYF.

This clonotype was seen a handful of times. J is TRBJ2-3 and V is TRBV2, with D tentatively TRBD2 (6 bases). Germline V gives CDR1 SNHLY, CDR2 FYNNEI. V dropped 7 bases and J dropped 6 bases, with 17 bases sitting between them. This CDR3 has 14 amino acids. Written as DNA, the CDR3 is TGTGCCAGCACCCCAGGAGGGGTTTGGGATACGCAGTATTTT. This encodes CASTPGGVWDTQYF.

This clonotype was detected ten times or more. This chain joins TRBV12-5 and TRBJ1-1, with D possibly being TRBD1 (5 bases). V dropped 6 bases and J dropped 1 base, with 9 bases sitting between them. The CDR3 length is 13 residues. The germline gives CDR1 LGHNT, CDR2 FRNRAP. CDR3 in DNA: TGTGCTAGTGGCTGGACAACGAACACTGAAGCTTTCTTT. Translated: CASGWTTNTEAFF.

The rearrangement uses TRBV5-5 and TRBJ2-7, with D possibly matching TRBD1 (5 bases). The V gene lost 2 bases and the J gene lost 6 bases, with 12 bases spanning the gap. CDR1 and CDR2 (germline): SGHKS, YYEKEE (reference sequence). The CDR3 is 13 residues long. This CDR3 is CASSFDSPTEQYF. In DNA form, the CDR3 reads TGTGCCAGCAGCTTCGACAGCCCCACCGAGCAGTACTTC.

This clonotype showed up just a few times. CDR3 region: CATSGQGGGPQETQYF. In DNA form, the CDR3 reads TGTGCCACCAGTGGGCAGGGAGGGGGGCCTCAAGAGACCCAGTACTTC. The chain joins TRBV15 to TRBJ2-5; TRBD2 is a possible D gene (7 bases). CDR3 length: 16 residues. The V end lost 6 bases, the J end lost 2 bases, and 19 bases lay between the germline ends. From germline, CDR1 is LNHNV and CDR2 YYDKDF (reference sequence).

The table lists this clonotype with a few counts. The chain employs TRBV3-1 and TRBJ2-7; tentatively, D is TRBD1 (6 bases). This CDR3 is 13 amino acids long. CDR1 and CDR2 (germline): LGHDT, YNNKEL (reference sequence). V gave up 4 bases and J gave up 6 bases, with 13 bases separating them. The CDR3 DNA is TGTGCCAGCAGCCTAACAGGGCCGGCCGAGCAGTACTTC. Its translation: CASSLTGPAEQYF.

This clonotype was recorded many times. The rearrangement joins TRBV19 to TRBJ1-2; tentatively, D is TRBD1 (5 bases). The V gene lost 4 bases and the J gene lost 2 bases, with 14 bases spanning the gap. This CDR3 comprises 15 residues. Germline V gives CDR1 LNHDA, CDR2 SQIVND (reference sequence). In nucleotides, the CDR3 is TGTGCCAGTAGTAGGGGATCGGGACGGAACTATGGCTACACCTTC. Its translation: CASSRGSGRNYGYTF.

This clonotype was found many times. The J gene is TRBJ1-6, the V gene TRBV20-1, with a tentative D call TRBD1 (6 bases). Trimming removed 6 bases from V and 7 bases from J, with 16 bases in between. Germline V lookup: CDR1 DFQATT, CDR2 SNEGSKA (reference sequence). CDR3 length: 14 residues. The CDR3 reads CSAGRQGQNSPLHF. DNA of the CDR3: TGCAGTGCCGGCAGGCAGGGACAAAATTCACCCCTCCACTTT.

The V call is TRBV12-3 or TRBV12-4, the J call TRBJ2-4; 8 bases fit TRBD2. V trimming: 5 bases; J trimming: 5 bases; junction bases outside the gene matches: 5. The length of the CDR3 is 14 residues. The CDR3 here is CASSLSAGENIQYF. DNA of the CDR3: TGTGCCAGCAGTCTGTCAGCGGGGGAAAACATTCAGTACTTC.

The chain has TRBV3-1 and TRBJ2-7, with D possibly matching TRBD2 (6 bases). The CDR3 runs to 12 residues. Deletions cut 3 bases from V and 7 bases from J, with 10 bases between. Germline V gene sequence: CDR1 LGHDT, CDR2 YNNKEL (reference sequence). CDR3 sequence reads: CASSHSEGEQYF. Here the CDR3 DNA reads TGTGCCAGCAGCCATTCGGAGGGGGAGCAGTACTTC.

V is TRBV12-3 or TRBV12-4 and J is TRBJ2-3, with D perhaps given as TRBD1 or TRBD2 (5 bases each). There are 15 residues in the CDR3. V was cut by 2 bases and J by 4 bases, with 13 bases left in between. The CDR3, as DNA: TGTGCCAGCAGTTTAAATGGGGCGCGGGCAGATACGCAGTATTTT. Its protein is CASSLNGARADTQYF.

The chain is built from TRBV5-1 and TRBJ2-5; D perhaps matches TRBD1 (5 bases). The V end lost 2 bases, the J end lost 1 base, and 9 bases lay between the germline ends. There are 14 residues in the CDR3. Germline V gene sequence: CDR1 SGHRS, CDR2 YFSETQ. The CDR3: CASSFGQPQETQYF. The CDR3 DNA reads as TGCGCCAGCAGCTTTGGACAACCCCAAGAGACCCAGTACTTC.